The present T cell receptor beta chain was sequenced within a study of blood T cell repertoires in COVID-19 (dated by TCRdb to the early 2020s). Regarding the study in general: The collaborator samples originated in the United States, Italy and Spain and spanned the acute and convalescent phases of COVID-19. The material from the prospective study consisted of cDNA or gDNA derived from T cells, B-cell-depleted T cells, or PBMCs. Deeply sampled blood TCRbeta repertoires from subjects exposed to, actively infected with, or recovered from COVID-19 were included in the dataset. The repertoires were made available in a free public database intended to serve as a resource for research on the immune response to SARS-CoV-2. The samples were drawn from the first 160 participants of the ongoing ImmuneRACE study and from over a thousand subjects provided by 6 global collaborators. A de-identified subject ID, COVID-19 status, age in years and sex were almost always included in the sample metadata. Where available, HLA class I and class II types were obtained from metadata supplied by the sample provider rather than from assay-based typing. Overall results and qualifications from the work: Clinical and demographic metadata were provided uncurated, with the amount varying by source and participant.

CDR1 and CDR2 are read off the germline V gene (reference sequence) as LNHDA and SQIVND. Germline trimming amounts to 5 bases on V and 8 bases on J, with 5 as the count of junction bases outside the gene matches. Reading from cysteine to phenylalanine, the CDR3 counts 14 amino acids. Only CDR3 DNA remains: 42 bases, in frame from the first base. Comment on this clone: No antigen is known for it. Per-nucleotide qualities are absent, and no much larger clonotype sits a single base away.

The collaborating institutions used their own protocols to collect whole blood in K2EDTA tubes. Collaborator samples were shipped for TCRbeta analysis as frozen whole blood, isolated PBMCs, or DNA extracted from either sample type. TCRbeta CDR3 regions were amplified from genomic DNA using the immunoSEQ Assay, a bias-controlled multiplex PCR. Turning to the authors' computational methods: The number of nucleated cells in each sample was estimated by amplification of reference gene primers within the assay. Sequence reads were collapsed and filtered to measure the absolute abundance of every unique TCRbeta CDR3 rearrangement. For each sample, productive Simpson clonality was calculated by taking the square root of Simpson's diversity index across productive rearrangements. TCRdb carries this immuneACCESS record with in-frame sequences only. Its versions omit some clonotypes, under half of them owing to an unresolved V gene in the studies checked, with the rest unexplained. The V and J calls and the clone size are those of that table, but D and trimming were determined from the DNA. This sample has over 300,000 clones in its table, and approximately 85% of those were observed once. Jointly, the top ten make up 6% to 9% of the sample.

The source material was peripheral blood. The sequence came from a human donor in a cohort sampled during active COVID-19. Recombination connected TRBV19 to TRBJ2-1; TRBD1 agrees with 11 junctional bases. The CDR3 protein: CASSRDRGSYEQFF. The DNA sequence is given as TGTGCCAGTAGTCGGGACAGGGGGTCGTATGAGCAGTTCTTC.